This TCR beta chain was sequenced in a study of a mutant IDH1 vaccine in newly diagnosed glioma. This table comes from immunoSEQ multiplex PCR, and its TCRdb copy is limited to in-frame clones, with some not included. The data show 30,000 to 40,000 clones, with over 85% seen just once and 2% to 2.5% held by the top ten. Regarding time point: week 47, end of study. A single vaccine dose contained 300 ug of mutant IDH1 20-mer peptide, and topical imiquimod was used with it. Germline V gene data show CDR1 as LGHNA and CDR2 as YNFKEQ. Trimming cost V 1 base and J 1 base, with 9 bases left between them. The CDR3 is made up of 15 amino acids. About this clone: Its antigen is undetermined.

The receptor was isolated from a man aged 35-49 years with glioma. This sequence joins TRBV4-2 and TRBJ2-3; no clear D gene. Material: PBMCs, obtained from a glioma patient whose treatment included an IDH1 peptide vaccine. The DNA of the CDR3 is TGTGCCAGCAGCCAAGTGGACGGCCGCACAGATACGCAGTATTTT. It yields the protein CASSQVDGRTDTQYF.